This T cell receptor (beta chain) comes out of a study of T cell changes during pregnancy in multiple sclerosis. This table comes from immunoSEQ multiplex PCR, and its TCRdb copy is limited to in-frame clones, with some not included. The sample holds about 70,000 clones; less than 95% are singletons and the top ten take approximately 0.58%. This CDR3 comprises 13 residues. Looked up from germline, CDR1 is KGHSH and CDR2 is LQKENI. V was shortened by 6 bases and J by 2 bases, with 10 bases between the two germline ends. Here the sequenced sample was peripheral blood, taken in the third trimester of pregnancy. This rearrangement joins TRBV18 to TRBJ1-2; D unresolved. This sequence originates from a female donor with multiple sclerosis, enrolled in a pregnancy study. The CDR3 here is CASSPGGNYGYTF. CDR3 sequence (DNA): TGTGCCAGCTCGCCGGGCGGGAACTATGGCTACACCTTC.